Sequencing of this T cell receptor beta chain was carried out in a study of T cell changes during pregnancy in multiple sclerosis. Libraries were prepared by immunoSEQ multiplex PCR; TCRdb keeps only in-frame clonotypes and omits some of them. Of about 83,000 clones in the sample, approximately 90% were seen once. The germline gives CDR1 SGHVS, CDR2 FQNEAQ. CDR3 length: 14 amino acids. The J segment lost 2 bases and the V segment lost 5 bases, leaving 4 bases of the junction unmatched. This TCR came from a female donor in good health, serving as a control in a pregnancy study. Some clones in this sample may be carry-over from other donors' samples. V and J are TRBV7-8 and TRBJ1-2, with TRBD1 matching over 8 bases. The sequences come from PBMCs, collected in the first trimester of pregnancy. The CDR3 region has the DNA TGTGCCAGCAGCCTCGGACAGGGCAACTATGGCTACACCTTC. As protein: CASSLGQGNYGYTF.